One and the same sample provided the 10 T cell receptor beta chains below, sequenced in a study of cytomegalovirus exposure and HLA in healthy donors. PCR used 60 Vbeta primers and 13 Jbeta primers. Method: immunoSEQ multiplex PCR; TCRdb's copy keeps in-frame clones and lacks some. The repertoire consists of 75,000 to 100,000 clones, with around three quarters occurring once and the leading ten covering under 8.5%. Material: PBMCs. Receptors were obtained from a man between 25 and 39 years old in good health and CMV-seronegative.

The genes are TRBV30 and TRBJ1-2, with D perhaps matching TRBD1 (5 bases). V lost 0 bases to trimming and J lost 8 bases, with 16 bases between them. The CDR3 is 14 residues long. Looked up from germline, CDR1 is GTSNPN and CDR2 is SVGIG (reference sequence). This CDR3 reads CAWSVDSLSFGYTF. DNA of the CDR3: TGTGCCTGGAGTGTAGACAGTCTTTCGTTCGGCTACACCTTC.

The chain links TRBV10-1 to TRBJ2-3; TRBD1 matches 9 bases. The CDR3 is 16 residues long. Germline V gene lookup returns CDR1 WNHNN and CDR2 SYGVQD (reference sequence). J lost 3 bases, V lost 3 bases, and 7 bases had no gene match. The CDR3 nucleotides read TGCGCCAGCAGTGACCTGACAGGGGGAAAAACAGATACGCAGTATTTT. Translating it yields CASSDLTGGKTDTQYF.

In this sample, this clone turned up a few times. The CDR3, as DNA: TGTGCCAGCAGCTTATCAGGGGGGCGGGAGACCCAGTACTTC. Translating it yields CASSLSGGRETQYF. The rearrangement uses TRBV7-3 and TRBJ2-5, with D tentatively TRBD1 (7 bases). Germline CDR1 reads SGHTA; CDR2 reads FQGTGA. V dropped 2 bases and J dropped 5 bases, with 12 bases sitting between them. The CDR3 consists of 14 residues.

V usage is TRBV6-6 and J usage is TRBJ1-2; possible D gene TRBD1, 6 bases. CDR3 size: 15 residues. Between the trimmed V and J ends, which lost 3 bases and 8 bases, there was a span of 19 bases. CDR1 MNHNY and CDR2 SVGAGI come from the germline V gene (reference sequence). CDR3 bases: TGTGCCAGCAGTTATATGGGGGCGGACAGTTCGGGCTACACCTTC. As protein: CASSYMGADSSGYTF.

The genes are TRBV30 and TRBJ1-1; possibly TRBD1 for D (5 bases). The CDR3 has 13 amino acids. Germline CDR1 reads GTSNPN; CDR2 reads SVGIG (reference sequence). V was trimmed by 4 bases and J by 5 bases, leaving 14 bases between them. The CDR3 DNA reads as TGTGCCTGGACCCGAAGGGGCAGGACTGAAGCTTTCTTT. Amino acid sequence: CAWTRRGRTEAFF.

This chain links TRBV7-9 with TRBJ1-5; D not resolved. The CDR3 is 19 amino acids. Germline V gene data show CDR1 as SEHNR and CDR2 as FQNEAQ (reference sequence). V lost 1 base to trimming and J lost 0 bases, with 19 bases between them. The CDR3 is CASSLEAGAFTYSNQPQHF. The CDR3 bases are TGTGCCAGCAGCTTAGAGGCCGGAGCCTTCACGTATAGCAATCAGCCCCAGCATTTT. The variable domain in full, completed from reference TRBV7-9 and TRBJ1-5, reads DTGVSQNPRHKITKRGQNVTFRCDPISEHNRLYWYRQTLGQGPEFLTYFQNEAQLEKSRLLSDRFSAERPKGSFSTLEIQRTEQGDSAMYLCASSLEAGAFTYSNQPQHFGDGTRLSIL.

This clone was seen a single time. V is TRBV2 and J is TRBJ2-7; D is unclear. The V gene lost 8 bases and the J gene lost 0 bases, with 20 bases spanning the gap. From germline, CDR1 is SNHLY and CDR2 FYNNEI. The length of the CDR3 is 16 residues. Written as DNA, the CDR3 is TGTGCCAGCCCGACACACGATCCTCCGAGCTCCTACGAGCAGTACTTC. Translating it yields CASPTHDPPSSYEQYF.

This chain's CDR3 is CASYPGLVYNEQFF. For the CDR3, the DNA is TGTGCCAGCTACCCGGGACTAGTCTACAATGAGCAGTTCTTC. The chain joins TRBV5-6 to TRBJ2-1, with 8 bases lining up with TRBD2. Looked up from germline, CDR1 is SGHDT and CDR2 is YYEEEE. Unmatched junction bases numbered 6, after V lost 7 bases and J lost 3 bases. The CDR3 covers 14 residues.

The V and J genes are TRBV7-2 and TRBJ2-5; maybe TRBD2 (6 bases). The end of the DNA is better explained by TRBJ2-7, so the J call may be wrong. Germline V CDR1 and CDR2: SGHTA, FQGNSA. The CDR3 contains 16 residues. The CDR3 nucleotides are TGTGCCAGCAGCTTAGGAATCGGGGGAAGCTCCTACGAGCAGTACTTC. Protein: CASSLGIGGSSYEQYF.

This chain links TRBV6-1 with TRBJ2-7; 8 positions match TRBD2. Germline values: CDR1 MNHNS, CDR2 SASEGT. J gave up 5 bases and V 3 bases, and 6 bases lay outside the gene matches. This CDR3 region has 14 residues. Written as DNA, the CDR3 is TGTGCCAGCAGTGATATAGGGACTAGGAACGAGCAGTACTTC. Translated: CASSDIGTRNEQYF.